The rows below give T cell receptor beta chains drawn from one sample of a study of naive and memory T cell subsets. MiXCR, applied by TCRdb to the UMI-ligation and nested PCR reads, yields one record per CDR3 protein. This table has 11,000 to 15,000 distinct CDR3 sequences, around 5.2% appearing once. The sample in question was skin, obtained from a tuberculin skin test site. These receptors came from an adult in good health. CDR3s include the opening cysteine and the closing phenylalanine or tryptophan. A D gene is named only where the DNA matches it firmly. The size entry is marked missing in some rows and otherwise reads once, few, many or a size class.

d_call j_call clone_size v_call cdr3_aa cdr3_nt
- TRBJ1-1 few TRBV5-1 CASSSEGMGTEAFF TGCGCCAGCAGCTCCGAGGGGATGGGGACTGAAGCTTTCTTT
TRBD2 TRBJ2-5 - TRBV12-3/TRBV12-4 CASTWGGMGKQETQYF TGTGCCAGCACCTGGGGAGGGATGGGAAAACAAGAGACCCAGTACTTC
TRBD1 TRBJ2-7 many TRBV7-6 CASSATGGEQYF TGTGCCAGCAGTGCTACAGGGGGCGAGCAGTACTTC
- TRBJ1-3 many TRBV28 CASTRDAPSSGNTIYF TGTGCCAGCACTCGGGACGCGCCCAGCTCTGGAAACACCATATATTTT
TRBD1 TRBJ2-4 many TRBV6-6 CASSYRGQGLAKNIQYF TGTGCCAGCAGTTACCGAGGACAGGGCCTAGCCAAAAACATTCAGTACTTC
TRBD2 TRBJ2-2 many TRBV27 CASSLGRAAGELFF TGTGCCAGCAGCCTCGGGAGGGCTGCCGGGGAGCTGTTTTTT
- TRBJ1-6 many TRBV5-1 CASSLDGGGRGSPLHF TGCGCCAGCAGCTTGGACGGTGGGGGCCGGGGTTCACCCCTCCACTTT
TRBD2 TRBJ2-1 many TRBV9 CASSRSSGGNYNEQFF TGTGCCAGCAGCCGATCTAGCGGGGGGAACTACAATGAGCAGTTCTTC
- TRBJ2-7 many TRBV28 CASSSRGQGTYEQYF TGTGCCAGCAGTTCGAGGGGCCAGGGGACCTACGAGCAGTACTTC
- TRBJ1-6 few TRBV7-2 CASSLGVGGNNSPLHF TGTGCCAGCAGCTTAGGGGTAGGAGGGAATAATTCACCCCTCCACTTT
- TRBJ1-2 many TRBV5-1 CASSPADRGYGYTF TGCGCCAGCAGCCCCGCTGATCGGGGATATGGCTACACCTTC
- TRBJ1-5 many TRBV4-3 CASSQDFGQPQHF TGCGCCAGCAGCCAAGACTTTGGGCAGCCCCAGCATTTT
- TRBJ1-1 many TRBV29-1 CSVSGELFTEAFF TGCAGCGTTTCCGGAGAGTTGTTCACTGAAGCTTTCTTT
TRBD1 TRBJ1-1 many TRBV28 CASSSPRQGYRTEAFF TGTGCCAGCAGTTCCCCTCGACAGGGGTATAGGACTGAAGCTTTCTTT
TRBD1 TRBJ1-4 many TRBV7-8 CASSPRTTGGASANEKLFF TGTGCCAGCAGCCCCCGGACCACAGGGGGCGCGTCGGCTAATGAAAAACTGTTTTTT
- TRBJ2-5 - TRBV10-1 CASSESGSGKTQYF TGCGCCAGCAGTGAGTCAGGGTCGGGAAAGACCCAGTACTTC
- TRBJ2-3 many TRBV19 CASTDRAGTDTQYF TGTGCCAGTACCGATAGAGCAGGTACTGATACGCAGTATTTT
TRBD2 TRBJ2-3 many TRBV24-1 CATSPRTSGLNLDTQYF TGTGCCACCAGTCCTAGAACTAGCGGTCTGAACCTGGATACGCAGTATTTT
TRBD1 TRBJ2-1 many TRBV7-3 CASSLFQRQGAGNEQFF TGTGCCAGCAGCTTATTTCAGAGACAGGGGGCAGGCAATGAGCAGTTCTTC
TRBD1 TRBJ1-1 many TRBV7-3 CASSTGTGGTEAFF TGTGCCAGCAGCACCGGGACAGGGGGCACTGAAGCTTTCTTT
TRBD1 TRBJ1-4 many TRBV5-6 CASSAAGTANEKLFF TGTGCCAGCAGCGCCGCCGGGACAGCGAATGAAAAACTGTTTTTT
TRBD2 TRBJ2-7 many TRBV7-3 CASSRGLAGTYEQYF TGTGCCAGCAGTCGGGGACTAGCGGGAACCTACGAGCAGTACTTC
- TRBJ1-2 few TRBV6-5 CASSYWTTVDGYTF TGTGCCAGCAGTTACTGGACGACGGTCGATGGCTACACCTTC
- TRBJ2-2 many TRBV7-6 CASSFSNTGELFF TGTGCCAGCAGCTTCTCGAACACCGGGGAGCTGTTTTTT
- TRBJ2-7 many TRBV7-9 CASSRTDNYEQYF TGTGCCAGCAGCCGGACTGATAACTACGAGCAGTACTTC
- TRBJ1-5 few TRBV6-6 CASGAGWNQPQHF TGTGCCAGCGGGGCCGGGTGGAATCAGCCCCAGCATTTT
- TRBJ2-3 many TRBV4-2 CASSRTGTDTQYF TGTGCCAGCAGCCGGACAGGCACAGATACGCAGTATTTT
TRBD1 TRBJ1-2 few TRBV2 CASSKDRGQGDTF TGTGCCAGCAGTAAAGACAGGGGACAGGGCGACACCTTC
- TRBJ1-1 many TRBV30 CAWSQTRGAEAFF TGTGCCTGGAGCCAGACTAGGGGGGCCGAAGCTTTCTTT
TRBD1 TRBJ1-5 many TRBV28 CASSPGQGRRQPQHF TGTGCCAGCAGCCCTGGACAGGGAAGGCGCCAGCCCCAGCATTTT
TRBD2 TRBJ2-1 medium-sized TRBV20-1 CSASSGGASYNEQFF TGCAGTGCTTCCAGCGGGGGGGCTAGCTACAATGAGCAGTTCTTC
- TRBJ2-2 many TRBV6-1 CASGPLGFANTGELFF TGTGCCAGCGGGCCCTTGGGGTTCGCGAACACCGGGGAGCTGTTTTTT
- TRBJ2-7 many TRBV6-6 CAISKGGPEQYF TGTGCCATCTCGAAAGGGGGGCCCGAGCAGTACTTC
TRBD1 TRBJ1-2 - TRBV19 CASSILAGGYGYTF TGTGCCAGTAGTATCCTGGCAGGGGGTTATGGCTACACCTTC
- TRBJ2-1 many TRBV28 CASRSFGGSYNEQFF TGTGCCAGCAGATCCTTTGGGGGCTCCTACAATGAGCAGTTCTTC
- TRBJ2-5 medium-sized TRBV5-6 CASSAGLQLRRETQYF TGTGCCAGCAGCGCCGGACTTCAGCTACGTCGAGAGACCCAGTACTTC
- TRBJ2-2 - TRBV20-1 CSATPGAPGELFF TGCAGTGCTACCCCTGGGGCCCCCGGGGAGCTGTTTTTT
TRBD1 TRBJ2-7 medium-sized TRBV11-2 CASRMGGQGAFEQYF TGTGCCAGCAGGATGGGAGGACAGGGGGCTTTCGAGCAGTACTTC
- TRBJ1-1 many TRBV12-3/TRBV12-4 CASSPTLGQGNTEAFF TGTGCCAGCAGTCCCACCTTGGGGCAGGGGAACACTGAAGCTTTCTTT
- TRBJ1-6 many TRBV18 CASSLRGGRSGVLSPLHF TGTGCCAGCTCACTCCGTGGGGGAAGGTCAGGGGTATTATCACCCCTCCACTTT
- TRBJ1-6 many TRBV19 CASSIMVYNSPLHF TGTGCCAGTAGTATTATGGTCTATAATTCACCCCTCCACTTT
TRBD1 TRBJ2-7 few TRBV6-6 CASGRVEGTGSEQYF TGTGCCAGCGGGAGGGTCGAAGGGACAGGGTCCGAGCAGTACTTC
- TRBJ2-3 medium-sized TRBV20-1 CSAALQAPQYF TGCAGTGCAGCCCTACAGGCGCCGCAGTATTTT
TRBD2 TRBJ2-1 medium-sized TRBV5-1 CASRKLTSGGANEQFF TGCGCCAGCAGGAAACTTACTAGCGGGGGGGCCAATGAGCAGTTCTTC
TRBD2 TRBJ2-1 many TRBV5-8 CASSTRGLAGDEQFF TGTGCCAGCAGCACGAGAGGACTAGCGGGGGATGAGCAGTTCTTC
- TRBJ1-1 many TRBV30 CAWRQSGEAFF TGTGCCTGGAGGCAGTCGGGGGAAGCTTTCTTT
- TRBJ2-3 many TRBV7-2 CASSFRHADTQYF TGTGCCAGCAGCTTCCGTCACGCGGATACGCAGTATTTT
TRBD1 TRBJ2-1 - TRBV30 CAFDRGGYNEQFF TGTGCCTTTGACAGGGGTGGCTACAATGAGCAGTTCTTC
TRBD2 TRBJ2-6 many TRBV5-4 CASSPAGGLAGANVLTF TGTGCCAGCAGCCCGGCGGGGGGGTTAGCTGGGGCCAACGTCCTGACTTTC
- TRBJ1-4 many TRBV19 CASSISEGKKLFF TGTGCCAGTAGTATATCGGAGGGGAAAAAACTGTTTTTT
- TRBJ1-5 - TRBV9 CASSARDRQPQHF TGTGCCAGCAGCGCTCGAGACCGGCAGCCCCAGCATTTT
- TRBJ2-1 - TRBV3-1 CASSHFERIAYNEQFF TGTGCCAGCAGCCATTTTGAACGGATCGCCTACAATGAGCAGTTCTTC
- TRBJ2-6 many TRBV5-4 CASSLDVSANVLTF TGTGCCAGCAGCTTGGATGTTTCGGCCAACGTCCTGACTTTC